Listed below are T cell receptor beta chains from one sample, sequenced in a study of a mutant IDH1 vaccine in newly diagnosed glioma. The repertoire was sequenced with immunoSEQ multiplex PCR; TCRdb's copy has only in-frame clones and lacks some. The sample has 20,000 to 30,000 clones, approximately 82% seen once. No antigen is known for these receptors. The sample in question was PBMCs, obtained from a glioma patient whose treatment included an IDH1 peptide vaccine. These receptors were taken from a man under 40 with glioma. Both conserved end residues are part of each CDR3. Expanded clones are given a class, and other clones once, few, many or no size at all.

cdr3_aa v_call clone_size j_call
CASSPSTGSYTEAFF TRBV18 NA TRBJ1-1
CASSLRADRGEQFF TRBV7-8 NA TRBJ2-1
CASSARGDFTYEQYF TRBV5-4 NA TRBJ2-7
CASQDRGNQPQHF TRBV19 NA TRBJ1-5
CASSGQSYEQYF TRBV13 once TRBJ2-7
CASSSGPRTNQPQHF TRBV18 NA TRBJ1-5
CASMWVNTGELFF TRBV27 NA TRBJ2-2
CASSFGGQTLNTEAFF TRBV6-5 NA TRBJ1-1
CASCHCRVSGDHRGGELFF TRBV19 NA TRBJ2-2
CASMEQGTEAFF TRBV28 few TRBJ1-1
CASSLGRAGSETGELFF TRBV5-1 NA TRBJ2-2
CASSRTINAQEAFF TRBV11-2 NA TRBJ1-1
CASSRLAGARLEGDEQYF TRBV28 NA TRBJ2-7
CAWGVQSNQPQHF TRBV30 few TRBJ1-5
CASRGDRGRDTGELFF TRBV19 NA TRBJ2-2
CASSVGGNREQYF TRBV5-1 NA TRBJ2-7
CASSNAPSYEQYF TRBV2 NA TRBJ2-7
CASSLVGQRPSGNTIYF TRBV7-2 NA TRBJ1-3
CASSLGTYTEAFF TRBV7-8 NA TRBJ1-1
CASSFSSGSGDTDTQYF TRBV5-1 NA TRBJ2-3
CASSSSRQETQYF TRBV2 NA TRBJ2-5
CASSDLDRNYGYTF TRBV6-6 NA TRBJ1-2
CASSFNFPTNEQFF TRBV5-4 NA TRBJ2-1
CSVERQAGTEAFF TRBV29-1 few TRBJ1-1
CASSIRAGSSYEQYF TRBV19 NA TRBJ2-7
CASSSGQPSNQPQHF TRBV5-1 NA TRBJ1-5
CASSRFPAVNPAGKLFF TRBV19 few TRBJ1-4
CASSLRGQGFYGYTF TRBV27 NA TRBJ1-2
CASSSGIGVANEKLFF TRBV6-5 once TRBJ1-4
CASSYKSGTGELFF TRBV6-5 NA TRBJ2-2
CASSDGQGATDTQYF TRBV19 NA TRBJ2-3
CASSGTRDEQYF TRBV2 NA TRBJ2-7
CASSQSYRGDQETQYF TRBV4-1 once TRBJ2-5
CASSLRADTGELFF TRBV7-6 NA TRBJ2-2
CAWSERQGPLNTEAFF TRBV30 NA TRBJ1-1
CASSQSGGRYGYTF TRBV4-1 NA TRBJ1-2
CASSKGSLPPYEQYF TRBV28 NA TRBJ2-7
CAWSGGEGGQNTEAFF TRBV30 NA TRBJ1-1
CASSILAPQAGELFF TRBV19 NA TRBJ2-2
CASTGGAGLLYNEQFF TRBV2 once TRBJ2-1
CASSTGTGELFF TRBV19 NA TRBJ2-2
CASSQEKGQAFSTIYF TRBV14 NA TRBJ1-3
CASSAEPLGATGELFF TRBV5-1 NA TRBJ2-2
CASSDLKREGLDTGELFF TRBV6-1 NA TRBJ2-2
CASNLGGLTRNQPQHF TRBV19 NA TRBJ1-5
CASSAPLFF TRBV2 NA TRBJ2-2
CATSRVQVIEKLFF TRBV15 NA TRBJ1-4
CASSLDRGYGYTF TRBV25-1 once TRBJ1-2
CASSTPSQDRGNTEAFF TRBV9 NA TRBJ1-1
CAWITGSTGELFF TRBV30 NA TRBJ2-2
CTSSHQLTSERPEFTDTQYF TRBV1 NA TRBJ2-3
CAWSPGQGRVAFF TRBV30 NA TRBJ1-1